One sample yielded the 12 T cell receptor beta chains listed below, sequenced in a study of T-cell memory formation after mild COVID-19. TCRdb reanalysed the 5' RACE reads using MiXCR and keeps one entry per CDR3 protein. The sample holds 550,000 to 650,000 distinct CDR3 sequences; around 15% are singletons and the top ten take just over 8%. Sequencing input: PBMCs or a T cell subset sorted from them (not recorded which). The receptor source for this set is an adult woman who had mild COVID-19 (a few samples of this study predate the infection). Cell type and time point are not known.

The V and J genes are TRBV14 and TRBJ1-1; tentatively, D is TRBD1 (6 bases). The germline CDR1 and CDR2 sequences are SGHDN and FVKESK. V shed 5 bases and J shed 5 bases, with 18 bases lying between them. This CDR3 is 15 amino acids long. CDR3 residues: CASSYGWGAKTEAFF. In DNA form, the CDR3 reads TGTGCCAGCAGCTACGGGTGGGGGGCGAAGACTGAAGCTTTCTTT.

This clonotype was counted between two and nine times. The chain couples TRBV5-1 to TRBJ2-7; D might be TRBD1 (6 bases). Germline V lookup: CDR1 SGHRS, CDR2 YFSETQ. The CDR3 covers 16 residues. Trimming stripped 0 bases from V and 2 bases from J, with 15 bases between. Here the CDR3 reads CASSLGSGQGTYEQYF. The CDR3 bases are TGCGCCAGCAGCTTGGGATCTGGGCAGGGGACCTACGAGCAGTACTTC.

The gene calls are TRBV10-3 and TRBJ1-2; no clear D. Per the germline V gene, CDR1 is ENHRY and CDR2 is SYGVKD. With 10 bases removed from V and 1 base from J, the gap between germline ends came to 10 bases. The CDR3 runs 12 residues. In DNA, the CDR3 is TGTGCCACTCGCGGAGTTAACTATGGCTACACCTTC. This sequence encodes CATRGVNYGYTF.

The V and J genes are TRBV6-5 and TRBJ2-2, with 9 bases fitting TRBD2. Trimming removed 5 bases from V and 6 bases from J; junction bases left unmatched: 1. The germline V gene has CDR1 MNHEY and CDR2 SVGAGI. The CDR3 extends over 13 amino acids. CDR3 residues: CASSGLAPGELFF. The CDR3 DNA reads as TGTGCCAGCAGTGGACTAGCGCCCGGGGAGCTGTTTTTT.

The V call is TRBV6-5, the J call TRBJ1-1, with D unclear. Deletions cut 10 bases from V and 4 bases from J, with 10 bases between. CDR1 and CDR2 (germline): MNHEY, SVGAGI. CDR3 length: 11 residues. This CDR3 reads CATGWGTEAFF. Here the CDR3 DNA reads TGTGCCACCGGGTGGGGCACTGAAGCTTTCTTT.

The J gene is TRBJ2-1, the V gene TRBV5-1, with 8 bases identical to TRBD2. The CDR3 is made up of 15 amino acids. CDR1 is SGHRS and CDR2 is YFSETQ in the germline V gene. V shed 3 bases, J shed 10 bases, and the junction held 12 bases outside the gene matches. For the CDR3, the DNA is TGCGCCAGCAGCTGGGGAACGGGGGGGCTCGACGAGCAGTTCTTC. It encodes CASSWGTGGLDEQFF. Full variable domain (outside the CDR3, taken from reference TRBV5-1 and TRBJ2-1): KAGVTQTPRYLIKTRGQQVTLSCSPISGHRSVSWYQQTPGQGLQFLFEYFSETQRNKGNFPGRFSGRQFSNSRSEMNVSTLELGDSALYLCASSWGTGGLDEQFFGPGTRLTVL.

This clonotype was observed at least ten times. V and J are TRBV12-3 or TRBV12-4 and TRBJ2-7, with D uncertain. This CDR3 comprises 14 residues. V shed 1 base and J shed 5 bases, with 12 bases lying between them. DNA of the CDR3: TGTGCCAGCAGTTTAGTGGAAACCTTCCACGAGCAGTACTTC. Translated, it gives CASSLVETFHEQYF.

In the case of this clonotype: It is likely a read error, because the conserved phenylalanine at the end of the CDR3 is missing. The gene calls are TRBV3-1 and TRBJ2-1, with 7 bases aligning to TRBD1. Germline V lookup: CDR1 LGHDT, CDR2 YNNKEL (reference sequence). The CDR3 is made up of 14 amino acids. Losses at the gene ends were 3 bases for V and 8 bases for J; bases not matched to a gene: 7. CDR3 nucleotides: TGTGCCAGCAGCCAGGGACAGCATAGCGATGAGCAGTTCTTA. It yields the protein CASSQGQHSDEQFL.

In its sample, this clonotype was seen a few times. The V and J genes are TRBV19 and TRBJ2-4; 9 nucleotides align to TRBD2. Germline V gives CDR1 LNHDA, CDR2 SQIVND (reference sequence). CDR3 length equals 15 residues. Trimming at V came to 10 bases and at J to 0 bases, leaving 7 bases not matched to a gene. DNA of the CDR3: TGTGCCACTAATAAACTAGCGGGAGCCAAAAACATTCAGTACTTC. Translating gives CATNKLAGAKNIQYF.

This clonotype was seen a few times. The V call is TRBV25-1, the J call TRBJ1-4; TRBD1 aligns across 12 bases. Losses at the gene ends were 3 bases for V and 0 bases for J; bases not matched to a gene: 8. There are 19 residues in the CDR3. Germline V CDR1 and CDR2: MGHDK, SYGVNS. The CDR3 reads CASSDSGTGGEATNEKLFF. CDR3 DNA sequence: TGTGCCAGCAGTGACTCCGGGACAGGGGGCGAGGCAACTAATGAAAAACTGTTTTTT.

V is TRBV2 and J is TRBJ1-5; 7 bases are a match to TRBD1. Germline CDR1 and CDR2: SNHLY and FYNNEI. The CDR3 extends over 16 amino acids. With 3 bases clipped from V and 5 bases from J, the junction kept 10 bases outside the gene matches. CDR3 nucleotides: TGTGCCAGCAGTGATGGGACAGTAGTCCCATATCAGCCCCAGCATTTT. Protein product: CASSDGTVVPYQPQHF.

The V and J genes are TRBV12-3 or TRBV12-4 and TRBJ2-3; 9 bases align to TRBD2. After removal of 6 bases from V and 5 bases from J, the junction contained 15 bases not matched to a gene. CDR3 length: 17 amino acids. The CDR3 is CASSKASSGRMQDTQYF. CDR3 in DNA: TGTGCCAGCAGCAAGGCCTCCAGCGGGAGGATGCAAGATACGCAGTATTTT.